This TCR beta chain was found in a study of cytomegalovirus exposure and HLA in healthy donors. V lost 4 bases and J lost 4; bases outside the gene matches: 8. There are 16 residues in the CDR3. Germline CDR1 SGHVS, CDR2 FQNEAQ. As to this clone: The antigen is unknown.

The PCR ran on 60 Vbeta and 13 Jbeta primers. Only in-frame clones appear in the TCRdb table, and some are missing; sequencing was by immunoSEQ multiplex PCR. The table includes some 190,000 clones, about 80% detected once. Study results and caveats: With later analysis, a missense DCLRE1C variant became linked to TCR beta V- and J-gene trimming.

The chain is built from TRBV7-8 and TRBJ2-1; 9 bases are a match to TRBD2. The sequenced sample was PBMCs. The receptor was derived from a woman aged 40 to 50 in good health and CMV-seronegative. The DNA for the CDR3 is TGTGCCAGCAGCTCCGAGGGCCTAGCGGGGTACAATGAGCAGTTCTTC. Amino acids: CASSSEGLAGYNEQFF.